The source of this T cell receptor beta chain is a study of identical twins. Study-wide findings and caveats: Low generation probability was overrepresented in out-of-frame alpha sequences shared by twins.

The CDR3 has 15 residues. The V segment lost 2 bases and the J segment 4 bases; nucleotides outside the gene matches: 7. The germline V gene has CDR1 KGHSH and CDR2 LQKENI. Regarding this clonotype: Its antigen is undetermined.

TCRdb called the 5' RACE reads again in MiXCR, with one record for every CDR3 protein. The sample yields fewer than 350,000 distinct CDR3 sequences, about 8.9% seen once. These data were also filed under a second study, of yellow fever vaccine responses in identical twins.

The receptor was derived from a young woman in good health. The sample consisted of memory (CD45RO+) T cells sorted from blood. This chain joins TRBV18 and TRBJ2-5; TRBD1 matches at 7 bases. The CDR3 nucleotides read TGTGCCAGCTCACCAGCAATCCGGACAGGAGAGACCCAGTACTTC. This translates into CASSPAIRTGETQYF.